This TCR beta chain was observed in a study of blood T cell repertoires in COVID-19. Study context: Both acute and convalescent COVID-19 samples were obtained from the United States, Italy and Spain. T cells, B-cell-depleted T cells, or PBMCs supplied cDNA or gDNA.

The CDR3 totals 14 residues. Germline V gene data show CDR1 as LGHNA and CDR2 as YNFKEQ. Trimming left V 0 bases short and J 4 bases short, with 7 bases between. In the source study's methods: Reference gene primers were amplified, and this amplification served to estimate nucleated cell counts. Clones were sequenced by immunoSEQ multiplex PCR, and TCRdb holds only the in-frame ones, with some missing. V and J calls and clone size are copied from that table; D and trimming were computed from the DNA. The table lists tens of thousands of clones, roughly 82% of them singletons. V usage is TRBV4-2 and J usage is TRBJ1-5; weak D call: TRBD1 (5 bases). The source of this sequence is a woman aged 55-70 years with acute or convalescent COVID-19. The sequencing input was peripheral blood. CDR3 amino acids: CASSQDGGNQPQHF. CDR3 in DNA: TGTGCCAGCAGCCAAGACGGGGGGAATCAGCCCCAGCATTTT.